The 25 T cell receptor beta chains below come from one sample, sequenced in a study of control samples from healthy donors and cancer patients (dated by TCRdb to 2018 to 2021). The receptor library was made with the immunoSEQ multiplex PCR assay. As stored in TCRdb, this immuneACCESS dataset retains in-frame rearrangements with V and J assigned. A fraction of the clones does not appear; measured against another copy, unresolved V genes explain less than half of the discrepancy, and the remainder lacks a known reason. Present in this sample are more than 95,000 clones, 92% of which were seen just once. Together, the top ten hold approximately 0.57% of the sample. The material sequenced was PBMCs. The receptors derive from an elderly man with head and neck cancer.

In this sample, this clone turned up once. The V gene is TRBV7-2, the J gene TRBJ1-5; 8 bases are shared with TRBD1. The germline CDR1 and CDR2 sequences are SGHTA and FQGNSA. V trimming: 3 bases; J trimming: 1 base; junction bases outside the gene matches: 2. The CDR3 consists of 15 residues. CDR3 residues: CASSLGQASNQPQHF. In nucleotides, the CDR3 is TGTGCCAGCAGCTTGGGACAGGCAAGCAATCAGCCCCAGCATTTT.

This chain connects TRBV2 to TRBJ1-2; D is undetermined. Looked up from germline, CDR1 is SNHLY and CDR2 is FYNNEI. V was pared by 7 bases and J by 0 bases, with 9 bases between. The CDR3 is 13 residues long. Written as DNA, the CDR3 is TGTGCCAGCATTGGTGACCCTAACTATGGCTACACCTTC. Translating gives CASIGDPNYGYTF.

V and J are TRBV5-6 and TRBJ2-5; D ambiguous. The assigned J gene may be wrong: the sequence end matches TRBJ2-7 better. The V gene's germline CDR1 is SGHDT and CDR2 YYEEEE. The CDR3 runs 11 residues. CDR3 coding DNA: TGTGCCAGCAGCGCCCTATACGAGCAGTACTTC. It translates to CASSALYEQYF.

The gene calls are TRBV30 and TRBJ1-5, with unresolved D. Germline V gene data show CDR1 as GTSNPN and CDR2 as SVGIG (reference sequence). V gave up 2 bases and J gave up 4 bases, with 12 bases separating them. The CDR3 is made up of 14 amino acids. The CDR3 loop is CAWSPEGGNQPQHF. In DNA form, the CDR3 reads TGTGCCTGGAGTCCCGAGGGTGGAAATCAGCCCCAGCATTTT. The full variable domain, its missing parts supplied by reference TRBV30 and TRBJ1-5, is SQTIHQWPATLVQPVGSPLSLECTVEGTSNPNLYWYRQAAGRGLQLLFYSVGIGQISSEVPQNLSASRPQDRQFILSSKKLLLSDSGFYLCAWSPEGGNQPQHFGDGTRLSIL.

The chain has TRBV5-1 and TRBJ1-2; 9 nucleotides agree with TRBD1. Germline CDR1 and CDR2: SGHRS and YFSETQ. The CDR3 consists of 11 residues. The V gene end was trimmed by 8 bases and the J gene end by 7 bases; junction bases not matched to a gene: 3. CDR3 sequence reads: CASRDRVGYTF. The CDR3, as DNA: TGCGCCAGTAGGGACAGGGTTGGCTACACCTTC.

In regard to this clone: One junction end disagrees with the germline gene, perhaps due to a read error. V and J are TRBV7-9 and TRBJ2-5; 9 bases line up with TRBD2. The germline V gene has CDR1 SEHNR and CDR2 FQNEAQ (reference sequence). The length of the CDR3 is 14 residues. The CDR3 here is CASSLAGRQETQYF. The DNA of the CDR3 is TGTGCCAGCAGCCTAGCGGGGCGACAAGAGACCCAGTACTTC.

The CDR3, as DNA: TGCGCCAGCAGCCATGGCCGGGACTACAACTTCAATGAGCAGTTCTTC. It yields the protein CASSHGRDYNFNEQFF. The chain carries TRBV4-3 and TRBJ2-1, with TRBD2 matching 7 bases. Trimming cost V 3 bases and J 6 bases; bases outside gene matches: 11. The CDR3 totals 16 residues. From germline, CDR1 is LGHNA and CDR2 YSLEER.

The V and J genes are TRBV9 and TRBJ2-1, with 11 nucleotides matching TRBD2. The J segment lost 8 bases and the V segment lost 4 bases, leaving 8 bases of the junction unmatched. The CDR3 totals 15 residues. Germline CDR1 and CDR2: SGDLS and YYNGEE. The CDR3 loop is CASSPRTSGSYEQFF. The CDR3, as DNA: TGTGCCAGCAGCCCTCGAACTAGCGGGAGTTATGAGCAGTTCTTC.

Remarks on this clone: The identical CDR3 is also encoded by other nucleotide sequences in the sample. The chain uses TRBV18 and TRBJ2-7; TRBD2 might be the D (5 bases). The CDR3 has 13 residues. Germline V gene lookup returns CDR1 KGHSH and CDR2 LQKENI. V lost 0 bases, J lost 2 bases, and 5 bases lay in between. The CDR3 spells CASSPPGTYEQYF. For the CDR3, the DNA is TGTGCCAGCTCACCACCCGGGACCTACGAGCAGTACTTC.

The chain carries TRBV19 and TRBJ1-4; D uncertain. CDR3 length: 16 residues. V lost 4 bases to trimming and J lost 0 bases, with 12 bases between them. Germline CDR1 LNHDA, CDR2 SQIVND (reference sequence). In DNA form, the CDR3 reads TGTGCCAGTAGTACAAGAAGGGCTGCAACTAATGAAAAACTGTTTTTT. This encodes CASSTRRAATNEKLFF. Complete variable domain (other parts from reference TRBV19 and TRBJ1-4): DGGITQSPKYLFRKEGQNVTLSCEQNLNHDAMYWYRQDPGQGLRLIYYSQIVNDFQKGDIAEGYSVSREKKESFPLTVTSAQKNPTAFYLCASSTRRAATNEKLFFGSGTQLSVL.

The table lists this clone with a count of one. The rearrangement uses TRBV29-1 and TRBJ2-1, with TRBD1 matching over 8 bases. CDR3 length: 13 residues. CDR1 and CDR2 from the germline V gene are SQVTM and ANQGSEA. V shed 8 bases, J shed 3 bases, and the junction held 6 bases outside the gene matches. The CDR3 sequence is CSLGGTGYNEQFF. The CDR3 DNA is TGCAGCCTTGGGGGGACAGGCTACAATGAGCAGTTCTTC.

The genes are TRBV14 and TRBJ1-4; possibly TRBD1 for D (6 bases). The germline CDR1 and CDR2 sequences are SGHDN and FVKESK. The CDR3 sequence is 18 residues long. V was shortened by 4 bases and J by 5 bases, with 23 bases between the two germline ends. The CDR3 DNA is TGTGCCAGCAGCCCGTCCGGGGGCCCGGGCCCGGCAAATGAAAAACTGTTTTTT. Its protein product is CASSPSGGPGPANEKLFF. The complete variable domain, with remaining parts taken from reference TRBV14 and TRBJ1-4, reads EAGVTQFPSHSVIEKGQTVTLRCDPISGHDNLYWYRRVMGKEIKFLLHFVKESKQDESGMPNNRFLAERTGGTYSTLKVQPAELEDSGVYFCASSPSGGPGPANEKLFFGSGTQLSVL.

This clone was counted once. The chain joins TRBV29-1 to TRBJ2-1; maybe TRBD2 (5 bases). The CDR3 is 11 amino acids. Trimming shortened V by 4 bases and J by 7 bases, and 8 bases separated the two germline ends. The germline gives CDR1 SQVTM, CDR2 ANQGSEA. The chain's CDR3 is CSVASSNEQFF. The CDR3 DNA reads TGCAGCGTTGCTAGCTCTAATGAGCAGTTCTTC.

The CDR3 spells CASSKRGPSGNTIYF. CDR3 in DNA: TGTGCCAGCAGCAAACGCGGGCCCTCTGGAAACACCATATATTTT. The chain joins TRBV21-1 to TRBJ1-3. TRBV21-1 is termed a pseudogene. The CDR3 has 15 amino acids.

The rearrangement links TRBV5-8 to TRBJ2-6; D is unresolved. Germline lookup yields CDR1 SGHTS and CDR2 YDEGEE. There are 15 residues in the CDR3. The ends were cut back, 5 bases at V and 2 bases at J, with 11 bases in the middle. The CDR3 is CASSPEETGANVLTF. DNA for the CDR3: TGTGCCAGCAGTCCTGAGGAGACTGGGGCCAACGTCCTGACTTTC.

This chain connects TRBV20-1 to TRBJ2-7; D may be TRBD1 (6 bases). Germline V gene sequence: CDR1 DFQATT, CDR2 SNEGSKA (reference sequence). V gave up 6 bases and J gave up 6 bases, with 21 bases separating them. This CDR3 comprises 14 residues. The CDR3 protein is CSASGQPGASEQYF. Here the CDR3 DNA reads TGCAGTGCGAGTGGACAGCCAGGGGCCTCCGAGCAGTACTTC.

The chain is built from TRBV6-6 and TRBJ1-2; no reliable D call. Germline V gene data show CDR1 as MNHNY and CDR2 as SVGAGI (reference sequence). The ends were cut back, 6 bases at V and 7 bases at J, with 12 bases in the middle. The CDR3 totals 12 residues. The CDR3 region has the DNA TGTGCCAGCAGCCCCGATGGAACTGGCTACACCTTC. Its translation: CASSPDGTGYTF.

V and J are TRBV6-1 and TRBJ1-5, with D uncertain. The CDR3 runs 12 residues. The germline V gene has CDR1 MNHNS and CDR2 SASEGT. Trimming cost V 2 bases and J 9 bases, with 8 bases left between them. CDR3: CASSERMGPQHF. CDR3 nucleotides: TGTGCCAGCAGTGAACGGATGGGGCCCCAGCATTTT.

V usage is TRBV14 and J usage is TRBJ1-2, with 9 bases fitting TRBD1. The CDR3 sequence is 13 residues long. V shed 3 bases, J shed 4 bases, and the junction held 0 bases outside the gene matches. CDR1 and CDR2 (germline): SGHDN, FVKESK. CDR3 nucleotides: TGTGCCAGCAGCCAGGGACAGGGCTATGGCTACACCTTC. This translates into CASSQGQGYGYTF. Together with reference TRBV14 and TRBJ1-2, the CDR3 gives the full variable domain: EAGVTQFPSHSVIEKGQTVTLRCDPISGHDNLYWYRRVMGKEIKFLLHFVKESKQDESGMPNNRFLAERTGGTYSTLKVQPAELEDSGVYFCASSQGQGYGYTFGSGTRLTVV.

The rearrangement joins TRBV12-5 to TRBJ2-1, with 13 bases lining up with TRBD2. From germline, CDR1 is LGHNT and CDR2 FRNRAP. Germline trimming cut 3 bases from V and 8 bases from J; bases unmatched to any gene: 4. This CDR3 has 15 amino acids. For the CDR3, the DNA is TGTGCTAGTGGTTTCCGGACTAGCGGGGGCTATGAGCAGTTCTTC. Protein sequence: CASGFRTSGGYEQFF.

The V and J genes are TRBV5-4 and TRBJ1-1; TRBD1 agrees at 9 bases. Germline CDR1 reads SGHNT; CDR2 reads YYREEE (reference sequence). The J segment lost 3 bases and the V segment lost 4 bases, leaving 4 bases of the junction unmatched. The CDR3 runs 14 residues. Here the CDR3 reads CASSVDRGHTEAFF. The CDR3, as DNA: TGTGCCAGCAGCGTGGACAGGGGACACACTGAAGCTTTCTTT.

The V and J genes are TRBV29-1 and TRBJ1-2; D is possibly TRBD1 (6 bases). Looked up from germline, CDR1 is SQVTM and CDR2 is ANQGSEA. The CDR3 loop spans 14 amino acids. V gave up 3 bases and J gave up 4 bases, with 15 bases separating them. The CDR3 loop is CSVEPQGLFYGYTF. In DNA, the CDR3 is TGCAGCGTTGAGCCCCAGGGGCTTTTCTATGGCTACACCTTC.

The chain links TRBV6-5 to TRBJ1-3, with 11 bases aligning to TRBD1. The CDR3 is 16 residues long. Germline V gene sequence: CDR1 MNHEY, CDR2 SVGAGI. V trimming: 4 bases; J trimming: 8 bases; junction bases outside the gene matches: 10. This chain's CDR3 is CASSLPGQGVMDTIYF. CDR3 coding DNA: TGTGCCAGCAGTTTGCCGGGACAGGGGGTTATGGACACCATATATTTT.

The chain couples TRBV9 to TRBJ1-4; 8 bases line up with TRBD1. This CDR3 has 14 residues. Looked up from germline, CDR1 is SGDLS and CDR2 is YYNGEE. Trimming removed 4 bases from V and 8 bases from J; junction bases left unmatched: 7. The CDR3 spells CASSSTQGAEKLFF. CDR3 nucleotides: TGTGCCAGCAGCTCCACCCAGGGGGCGGAAAAACTGTTTTTT.

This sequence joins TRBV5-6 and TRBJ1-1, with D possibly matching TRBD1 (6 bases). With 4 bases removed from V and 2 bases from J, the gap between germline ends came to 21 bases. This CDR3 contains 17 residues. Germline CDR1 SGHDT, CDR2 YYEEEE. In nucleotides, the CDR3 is TGTGCCAGCAGCAGAGGGGGAATGGGGGCGATAAACACTGAAGCTTTCTTT. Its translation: CASSRGGMGAINTEAFF.